This T cell receptor (beta chain) was profiled in a study of blood T cells in healthy people across ages. Overall study findings and caveats: PBMCs left unsorted prevented a conclusive naive versus antigen-experienced comparison. Older individuals had lower TCR beta diversity per million T cells (the decline was roughly linear).

With regard to this clonotype: Its antigen is unidentified.

A sample-barcoded 5' primer and a J-beta primer mix were used in a second PCR of about 7 to 11 cycles. TCRdb re-called the 5' RACE reads with MiXCR, one entry per CDR3 protein. This table has some 1,800,000 distinct CDR3 sequences, about two fifths appearing once. Per-sample yields of isolated PBMCs were at least 6.5 million. J was trimmed by 7 bases and V by 4 bases; bases with no gene match: 7. Germline CDR1 and CDR2: GTSNPN and SVGIG (reference sequence). This CDR3 has 13 amino acids. Sequences were obtained from blood. The TCR comes from a human donor in good health. The gene calls are TRBV30 and TRBJ1-2; TRBD1 aligns across 9 bases. The CDR3, as DNA: TGTGCCTGGAATTTGGACAGGGGCCCTGGCTACACCTTC. Protein: CAWNLDRGPGYTF. The whole variable domain, filled in from reference TRBV30 and TRBJ1-2, reads SQTIHQWPATLVQPVGSPLSLECTVEGTSNPNLYWYRQAAGRGLQLLFYSVGIGQISSEVPQNLSASRPQDRQFILSSKKLLLSDSGFYLCAWNLDRGPGYTFGSGTRLTVV.